The clone carrying this T cell receptor (beta chain) came up many times. Its cognate antigen is unknown. This record belongs to a study of T cell repertoires in cytomegalovirus infection. Across the whole study: Shared public TCR beta signatures pointed to both CMV infection and a matching HLA type.

This CDR3 region has 15 residues. Trimming took off 5 bases at V and 9 bases at J, with 17 bases between the two ends. CDR1 and CDR2 (germline): MGHDK, SYGVNS. General study findings and limits: Within the response measured ex vivo, HLA-C-restricted CMV-specific TCR beta clonotypes were dominant. The study identified carriers of CMV plus the relevant HLA from cumulative public TCR beta family frequency.

TCRdb processed the reads anew with MiXCR; each CDR3 protein has one entry. The data contain roughly 100,000 distinct CDR3 sequences, 16% of them seen just once; the ten biggest clones take up less than 10%. Material for sequencing was PBMCs. V usage is TRBV25-1 and J usage is TRBJ1-6; unclear D gene. The receptor comes from a human donor in good health (CMV status not recorded). Some clones in this sample may be carry-over from other donors' samples. The CDR3 loop reads CASSQHTAPVSPLHF. The CDR3 DNA is TGTGCCAGCAGTCAACACACGGCCCCAGTTTCACCCCTCCACTTT.